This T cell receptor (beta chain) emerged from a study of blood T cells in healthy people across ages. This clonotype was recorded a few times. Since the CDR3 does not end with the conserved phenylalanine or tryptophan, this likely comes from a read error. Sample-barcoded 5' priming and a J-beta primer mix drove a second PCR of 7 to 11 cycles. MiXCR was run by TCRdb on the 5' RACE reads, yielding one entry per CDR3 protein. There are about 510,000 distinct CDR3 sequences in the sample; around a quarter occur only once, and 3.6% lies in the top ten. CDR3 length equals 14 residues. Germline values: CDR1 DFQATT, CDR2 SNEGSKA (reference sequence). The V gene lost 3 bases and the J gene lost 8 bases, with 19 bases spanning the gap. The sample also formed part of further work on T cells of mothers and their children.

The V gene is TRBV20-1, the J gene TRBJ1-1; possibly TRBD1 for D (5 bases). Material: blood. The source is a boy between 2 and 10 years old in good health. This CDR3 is CSASPQGGGSEAFS. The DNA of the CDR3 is TGCAGTGCTAGTCCCCAGGGCGGGGGTTCGGAAGCTTTCTCT.